These 10 T cell receptor beta chains were sequenced from one sample in a study of CD8 T cells in Susac syndrome. Reverse transcription of about 0.45 to 1 ug RNA was performed with random hexamers. TCRdb redid the calling of the immunoSEQ multiplex PCR reads with MiXCR, one entry per CDR3 protein. The sample contains 65,000 to 80,000 distinct CDR3 sequences, roughly nine tenths of which appear only once. Specimen: CD8+ T cells from PBMCs. The source of these receptors is a human donor with multiple sclerosis.

The chain carries TRBV5-1 and TRBJ2-7; 11 bases are shared with TRBD1. CDR3 length equals 14 residues. With V trimmed by 4 bases and J by 7 bases, 7 bases remained unmatched. Looked up from germline, CDR1 is SGHRS and CDR2 is YFSETQ. CDR3 loop: CASSIGQGAQEQYF. CDR3 DNA sequence: TGCGCCAGCAGCATCGGACAGGGGGCGCAAGAGCAGTACTTC.

This chain joins TRBV11-2 and TRBJ2-1, with 12 bases identical to TRBD2. Unmatched junction bases numbered 6, after V lost 5 bases and J lost 7 bases. The CDR3 consists of 15 residues. Germline CDR1 reads SGHAT; CDR2 reads FQNNGV. The CDR3 loop reads CASSLAGGPGNEQFF. CDR3 coding DNA: TGTGCCAGCAGCCTAGCGGGAGGGCCAGGAAATGAGCAGTTCTTC. Filled out from reference TRBV11-2 and TRBJ2-1, the complete variable domain reads EAGVAQSPRYKIIEKRQSVAFWCNPISGHATLYWYQQILGQGPKLLIQFQNNGVVDDSQLPKDRFSAERLKGVDSTLKIQPAKLEDSAVYLCASSLAGGPGNEQFFGPGTRLTVL.

V and J are TRBV12-3 or TRBV12-4 and TRBJ1-3; TRBD1 matches 7 bases. There are 15 residues in the CDR3. J gave up 8 bases and V 6 bases, and 13 bases lay outside the gene matches. The CDR3 protein is CASSLTGRGGDTIYF. CDR3 DNA: TGTGCCAGCAGCCTGACAGGGCGAGGAGGAGACACCATATATTTT.

This clonotype was seen only once. The chain carries TRBV5-6 and TRBJ2-2; D possibly corresponds to TRBD1 (6 bases). Germline V gene sequence: CDR1 SGHDT, CDR2 YYEEEE. V lost 0 bases to trimming and J lost 4 bases, with 10 bases between them. The length of the CDR3 is 15 residues. The CDR3 sequence is CASSLVEGVTGELFF. DNA of the CDR3: TGTGCCAGCAGCTTGGTTGAGGGGGTCACCGGGGAGCTGTTTTTT.

V gene TRBV11-2 combines with J gene TRBJ1-3; D gene uncertain. The CDR3 length is 16 residues. CDR1 SGHAT and CDR2 FQNNGV come from the germline V gene. V was clipped by 2 bases and J by 2 bases, with 13 bases between them. The CDR3 loop reads CASSLYYDSAGNTIYF. The CDR3 nucleotides read TGTGCCAGCAGCTTATATTACGACTCCGCTGGAAACACCATATATTTT.

The chain carries TRBV7-9 and TRBJ2-3; D tentatively fits TRBD1 or TRBD2 (5 bases each). Germline V CDR1 and CDR2: SEHNR, FQNEAQ (reference sequence). The CDR3 has 16 residues. V lost 3 bases and J 0 bases, leaving 13 bases between the germline ends. CDR3 nucleotide sequence: TGTGCCAGCAGCTTCGCACCGGGGCCGAGCACAGATACGCAGTATTTT. It specifies CASSFAPGPSTDTQYF. Together with reference TRBV7-9 and TRBJ2-3, the CDR3 gives the full variable domain: DTGVSQNPRHKITKRGQNVTFRCDPISEHNRLYWYRQTLGQGPEFLTYFQNEAQLEKSRLLSDRFSAERPKGSFSTLEIQRTEQGDSAMYLCASSFAPGPSTDTQYFGPGTRLTVL.

The chain has TRBV20-1 and TRBJ1-1; D unresolved. The V end lost 0 bases, the J end lost 4 bases, and 18 bases lay between the germline ends. CDR3 size: 16 residues. Germline values: CDR1 DFQATT, CDR2 SNEGSKA (reference sequence). CDR3 nucleotides: TGCAGTGCTAGAGATAAGCAGTCCCCAATGTTCACTGAAGCTTTCTTT. This codes for CSARDKQSPMFTEAFF.

The genes are TRBV15 and TRBJ2-2, with no clear D. V lost 0 bases and J lost 5, with 7 bases in between. CDR1 and CDR2 from the germline V gene are LNHNV and YYDKDF (reference sequence). The CDR3 runs 14 residues. CDR3: CATSRDLSTGELFF. CDR3 in DNA: TGTGCCACCAGCAGAGATCTCAGTACCGGGGAGCTGTTTTTT.

The chain has TRBV6-6 and TRBJ2-7; D is unresolved. The germline V and J ends were trimmed by 7 bases and 0 bases, with 10 bases remaining between them. This CDR3 is built from 13 residues. Germline lookup yields CDR1 MNHNY and CDR2 SVGAGI (reference sequence). The CDR3 DNA is TGTGCCAGCATCCACCCGTTCTCCTACGAGCAGTACTTC. Residues: CASIHPFSYEQYF.

This chain links TRBV2 with TRBJ1-3; D remains unclear. Trimming stripped 6 bases from V and 8 bases from J, with 35 bases between. Germline CDR1 reads SNHLY; CDR2 reads FYNNEI. This CDR3 region has 20 residues. CDR3 loop: CASRNSSYLFRPRMVDTIYF. The CDR3 DNA follows: TGTGCCAGCAGGAACTCCTCCTATTTATTTAGGCCGAGGATGGTGGACACCATATATTTT.